Each of the 32 T cell receptor beta chains below was sequenced from the same sample in a study of blood T cell repertoires in COVID-19. TCRdb's table, derived via immunoSEQ multiplex PCR, lists solely in-frame clones and lacks some. The sample carries approximately 250,000 clones, under 90% recorded once. Sequenced material: PBMCs or T cells enriched from blood (not recorded which). Receptor source: a man younger than 40 with acute COVID-19.

V and J are TRBV7-9 and TRBJ2-4, with D perhaps TRBD2 (5 bases). The CDR3 totals 13 residues. Trimming shortened V by 5 bases and J by 9 bases, and 14 bases separated the two germline ends. Germline CDR1 reads SEHNR; CDR2 reads FQNEAQ (reference sequence). CDR3: CASSPGGLGIQYF. The CDR3 DNA sequence: TGTGCCAGCAGCCCAGGCGGGCTTGGCATTCAGTACTTC.

The rearrangement uses TRBV19 and TRBJ2-7; no clear D gene. The CDR3 runs to 14 residues. The germline V gene has CDR1 LNHDA and CDR2 SQIVND (reference sequence). V shed 1 base and J shed 0 bases, with 7 bases lying between them. CDR3 in amino acids: CASSIALFSYEQYV. The CDR3 region has the DNA TGTGCCAGTAGTATAGCCCTTTTCTCCTACGAGCAGTACGTC.

This clone was recorded only once. The rearrangement joins TRBV5-4 to TRBJ2-1; D is perhaps TRBD2 (5 bases). Germline CDR1 and CDR2: SGHNT and YYREEE (reference sequence). V lost 4 bases and J 7 bases, leaving 12 bases between the germline ends. This CDR3 is built from 13 residues. This CDR3 reads CASSPFTRNEQFF. CDR3 in DNA: TGTGCCAGCAGCCCTTTCACTAGAAATGAGCAGTTCTTC.

This chain connects TRBV6-5 to TRBJ2-5; no definite D call. The CDR3 spans 15 residues. Per the germline V gene, CDR1 is MNHEY and CDR2 is SVGAGI. Trimming took 0 bases from V and 4 from J, leaving 12 bases between them. This CDR3 reads CASSYSSLGAETQYF. In DNA, the CDR3 is TGTGCCAGCAGTTACTCCTCCCTGGGCGCAGAGACCCAGTACTTC.

The J gene is TRBJ2-1, the V gene TRBV24-1; D is ambiguous. Trimming pared 5 bases from V and 9 bases from J, leaving 19 bases between. The CDR3 consists of 15 residues. Germline V gives CDR1 KGHDR, CDR2 SFDVKD. The CDR3 nucleotides read TGTGCCACCAGTGCACCGGAGAGGCCCAATCCTGAGCAGTTCTTC. It encodes CATSAPERPNPEQFF.

Written as DNA, the CDR3 is TGTGCCAGCAGGCAGGCCCCTAATCAGCCCCAGCATTTT. Its translation is CASRQAPNQPQHF. The chain is built from TRBV6-5 and TRBJ1-5; D gene unclear. The CDR3 covers 13 residues. V was clipped by 6 bases and J by 4 bases, with 10 bases between them. Germline CDR1 reads MNHEY; CDR2 reads SVGAGI.

The V call is TRBV30, the J call TRBJ2-6; D is unclear. This CDR3 region has 15 residues. The V end was cut by 8 bases, the J end by 1 base, with 15 bases between. Germline-derived CDR1 and CDR2 are GTSNPN and SVGIG (reference sequence). The CDR3 sequence is CAHSSALSGANVLTF. The CDR3 region has the DNA TGTGCCCACTCATCAGCGTTATCTGGGGCCAACGTCCTGACTTTC.

The chain combines TRBV7-3 with TRBJ2-2; 12 nucleotides match TRBD2. The CDR3 contains 15 residues. Germline V gives CDR1 SGHTA, CDR2 FQGTGA. V shed 4 bases and J 4 bases; nucleotides not matched to a gene: 1. CDR3 region: CASSSSGRATGELFF. The CDR3 coding sequence is TGTGCCAGCAGCTCTAGCGGGAGGGCCACCGGGGAGCTGTTTTTT. The complete variable domain, with remaining parts taken from reference TRBV7-3 and TRBJ2-2, reads GAGVSQTPSNKVTEKGKYVELRCDPISGHTALYWYRQSLGQGPEFLIYFQGTGAADDSGLPNDRFFAVRPEGSVSTLKIQRTERGDSAVYLCASSSSGRATGELFFGEGSRLTVL.

This sequence joins TRBV11-2 and TRBJ1-4; D is undetermined. The germline V gene encodes CDR1 SGHAT and CDR2 FQNNGV. V was shortened by 1 base and J by 7 bases, with 16 bases between the two germline ends. The CDR3 is 16 residues long. In DNA, the CDR3 is TGTGCCAGCAGCTTAGGGACTCTTAATGGAGGTGAAAAACTGTTTTTT. Translating it yields CASSLGTLNGGEKLFF.

This sequence joins TRBV6-5 and TRBJ1-5, with no clear D. Trimming cost V 11 bases and J 7 bases, with 21 bases left between them. The CDR3 has 14 amino acids. Per germline, CDR1 MNHEY and CDR2 SVGAGI. CDR3 coding DNA: TGTGCCGGGTCCCCACGGGATCGAGTCCAGCCCCAGCATTTT. Protein sequence: CAGSPRDRVQPQHF.

This chain links TRBV19 with TRBJ2-4, with D perhaps TRBD1 (5 bases). Trimming pared 7 bases from V and 3 bases from J, leaving 13 bases between. The CDR3 runs 14 residues. The germline V gene encodes CDR1 LNHDA and CDR2 SQIVND (reference sequence). The CDR3, as DNA: TGTGCCAGTAACTCAAGGGGCGACAAAAACATTCAGTACTTC. This codes for CASNSRGDKNIQYF. Complete variable domain (other parts from reference TRBV19 and TRBJ2-4): DGGITQSPKYLFRKEGQNVTLSCEQNLNHDAMYWYRQDPGQGLRLIYYSQIVNDFQKGDIAEGYSVSREKKESFPLTVTSAQKNPTAFYLCASNSRGDKNIQYFGAGTRLSVL.

The chain has TRBV18 and TRBJ1-2; D gene unclear. The CDR3 has 12 amino acids. Germline V gives CDR1 KGHSH, CDR2 LQKENI. Trimming cost V 3 bases and J 3 bases, with 5 bases left between them. Here the CDR3 DNA reads TGTGCCAGCTCACCGGAGTACTATGGCTACACCTTC. It specifies CASSPEYYGYTF.

The chain links TRBV6-5 to TRBJ2-2; weak D call: TRBD2 (6 bases). Trimming pared 8 bases from V and 6 bases from J, leaving 16 bases between. Germline V gives CDR1 MNHEY, CDR2 SVGAGI. The CDR3 spans 14 residues. The CDR3 loop is CASFRDFSAGELFF. The CDR3 coding sequence is TGTGCCAGCTTCCGGGACTTTTCTGCCGGGGAGCTGTTTTTT.

This chain joins TRBV11-3 and TRBJ1-3; tentatively, D is TRBD1 (5 bases). Germline CDR1 and CDR2: SGHNT and YENEEA. There are 17 residues in the CDR3. Trimming removed 4 bases at V and 0 bases at J, with 16 bases between. The CDR3 region is CASSSLVVDSSGNTIYF. The DNA of the CDR3 is TGTGCCAGCAGCTCCCTGGTGGTCGACAGCTCTGGAAACACCATATATTTT.

V usage is TRBV19 and J usage is TRBJ2-3; 8 bases agree with TRBD2. The V and J ends lost 8 bases and 1 base, in that order; junction bases with no gene match: 5. The CDR3 sequence is 14 residues long. Germline V gene lookup returns CDR1 LNHDA and CDR2 SQIVND (reference sequence). This CDR3 is CASAGGGGTDTQYF. In DNA, the CDR3 is TGTGCCAGTGCGGGGGGAGGGGGCACAGATACGCAGTATTTT.

A note on this clone: At one end the junction does not follow the germline gene, possibly because of a read error. CDR3 DNA sequence: TGTGCCAGCAGCTTGGGGACAGGGTCAGAGGAGACCCAGTACTTC. Translation: CASSLGTGSEETQYF. This rearrangement joins TRBV5-1 to TRBJ2-5; TRBD1 matches at 9 bases. The CDR3 extends over 15 amino acids. Looked up from germline, CDR1 is SGHRS and CDR2 is YFSETQ.

The chain is built from TRBV28 and TRBJ2-4, with a possible D match to TRBD2 (7 bases). Trimming took 10 bases from V and 10 from J, leaving 17 bases between them. CDR3 length: 12 amino acids. CDR1 and CDR2 (germline): MDHEN, SYDVKM. The CDR3 nucleotides are TGTGCCACCAAAGGGGGGGCCGGGATTCAGTACTTC. Translated, it gives CATKGGAGIQYF. Full variable domain (rest looked up from reference TRBV28 and TRBJ2-4): DVKVTQSSRYLVKRTGEKVFLECVQDMDHENMFWYRQDPGLGLRLIYFSYDVKMKEKGDIPEGYSVSREKKERFSLILESASTNQTSMYLCATKGGAGIQYFGAGTRLSVL.

This sequence joins TRBV7-2 and TRBJ2-1; 10 bases match TRBD2. V lost 4 bases, J lost 0 bases, and 3 bases stayed unmatched. Looked up from germline, CDR1 is SGHTA and CDR2 is FQGNSA. The length of the CDR3 is 16 residues. In nucleotides, the CDR3 is TGTGCCAGCAGCTGGACTAGCGGAACCTCCTACAATGAGCAGTTCTTC. It codes for CASSWTSGTSYNEQFF.

V gene TRBV19 combines with J gene TRBJ2-1; 10 nucleotides match TRBD2. Germline V gene sequence: CDR1 LNHDA, CDR2 SQIVND (reference sequence). The CDR3 loop spans 13 amino acids. J lost 4 bases, V lost 10 bases, and 4 bases had no gene match. The CDR3: CATRTSGYNEQFF. Here the CDR3 DNA reads TGTGCCACCCGGACTAGCGGTTACAATGAGCAGTTCTTC. Looking up the rest from reference TRBV19 and TRBJ2-1 gives the full variable domain: DGGITQSPKYLFRKEGQNVTLSCEQNLNHDAMYWYRQDPGQGLRLIYYSQIVNDFQKGDIAEGYSVSREKKESFPLTVTSAQKNPTAFYLCATRTSGYNEQFFGPGTRLTVL.

The chain combines TRBV10-3 with TRBJ1-6; TRBD1 is a possible D gene (6 bases). V was shortened by 1 base and J by 9 bases, with 10 bases between the two germline ends. This CDR3 has 14 amino acids. Per the germline V gene, CDR1 is ENHRY and CDR2 is SYGVKD. In DNA, the CDR3 is TGTGCCATCAGTGAGTGGGGGCAGGGTTCACCCCTCCACTTT. Protein sequence: CAISEWGQGSPLHF.

This chain joins TRBV2 and TRBJ1-1; D gene uncertain. This CDR3 region has 13 residues. Between the trimmed V and J ends, which lost 3 bases and 4 bases, there was a span of 9 bases. CDR1 and CDR2 from the germline V gene are SNHLY and FYNNEI. The CDR3 nucleotides are TGTGCCAGCAGTGAGGTCCCGGGCACTGAAGCTTTCTTT. Protein product: CASSEVPGTEAFF.

CDR3 in amino acids: CASSLATGSYNEQFF. As DNA, the CDR3 is TGTGCCAGCAGCTTAGCCACAGGGAGCTACAATGAGCAGTTCTTC. The chain links TRBV11-2 to TRBJ2-1, with a possible D match to TRBD1 (6 bases). V was cut by 1 base and J by 3 bases, with 10 bases left in between. Germline loops: CDR1 SGHAT, CDR2 FQNNGV. This CDR3 contains 15 residues.

For the CDR3, the DNA is TGTAGCGTAGGGAGTCAGCCCCAGCATTTT. As protein: CSVGSQPQHF. The chain joins TRBV19 to TRBJ1-5; D is ambiguous. Germline CDR1 and CDR2: LNHDA and SQIVND (reference sequence). The CDR3 sequence is 10 residues long.

This clone was counted only a few times. The chain couples TRBV14 to TRBJ2-2; TRBD1 agrees at 7 bases. Per the germline V gene, CDR1 is SGHDN and CDR2 is FVKESK. Losses at the gene ends were 0 bases for V and 4 bases for J; bases not matched to a gene: 5. The CDR3 sequence is 16 residues long. The CDR3 nucleotides read TGTGCCAGCAGCCAAGAGACAGGGTGGGGCACCGGGGAGCTGTTTTTT. It encodes CASSQETGWGTGELFF.

The chain couples TRBV5-5 to TRBJ1-1; D remains unclear. Between the trimmed V and J ends, which lost 3 bases and 5 bases, there was a span of 17 bases. The CDR3 is made up of 15 amino acids. CDR1 and CDR2 (germline): SGHKS, YYEKEE (reference sequence). The CDR3 DNA follows: TGTGCCAGCAGCTCGCTGGAGGGTTCGGGGACTGAAGCTTTCTTT. Its translation: CASSSLEGSGTEAFF. The complete variable domain, with remaining parts taken from reference TRBV5-5 and TRBJ1-1, reads DAGVTQSPTHLIKTRGQQVTLRCSPISGHKSVSWYQQVLGQGPQFIFQYYEKEERGRGNFPDRFSARQFPNYSSELNVNALLLGDSALYLCASSSLEGSGTEAFFGQGTRLTVV.

The chain has TRBV5-1 and TRBJ1-1, with 10 bases aligning to TRBD1. The CDR3 sequence is 16 residues long. Trimming removed 0 bases from V and 2 bases from J; junction bases left unmatched: 4. Germline V gene sequence: CDR1 SGHRS, CDR2 YFSETQ. The CDR3 region is CASSLEGQGVNTEAFF. The DNA of the CDR3 is TGCGCCAGCAGCTTGGAAGGACAGGGGGTAAACACTGAAGCTTTCTTT.

The chain uses TRBV18 and TRBJ2-3; the D is unclear. The CDR3 covers 14 residues. The V end was cut by 4 bases, the J end by 0 bases, with 8 bases between. From germline, CDR1 is KGHSH and CDR2 LQKENI. This chain's CDR3 is CASSRPPSTDTQYF. Written as DNA, the CDR3 is TGTGCCAGCTCACGGCCGCCTAGCACAGATACGCAGTATTTT.

Only a few counts were recorded for this clone. The J gene is TRBJ1-4, the V gene TRBV5-8, with 7 bases aligning to TRBD1. J gave up 7 bases and V 9 bases, and 9 bases lay outside the gene matches. The CDR3 is 13 residues long. The germline gives CDR1 SGHTS, CDR2 YDEGEE. The CDR3: CATTRDRSEKLFF. DNA for the CDR3: TGTGCCACCACCCGGGACAGAAGTGAAAAACTGTTTTTT.

The V call is TRBV18, the J call TRBJ1-6; 7 nucleotides match TRBD1. Germline loops: CDR1 KGHSH, CDR2 LQKENI. There are 15 residues in the CDR3. The V segment lost 3 bases and the J segment 7 bases; nucleotides outside the gene matches: 6. For the CDR3, the DNA is TGTGCCAGCTCACCGCGAGGGGGCCAAAATTCACCCCTCCACTTT. This translates into CASSPRGGQNSPLHF.

The chain recombines TRBV5-5 with TRBJ2-7, with 7 positions matching TRBD1. The junction had 3 bases not matched to a gene; V was cut back by 4 bases and J by 5 bases. The CDR3 loop spans 12 amino acids. CDR1 and CDR2 (germline): SGHKS, YYEKEE (reference sequence). The CDR3 sequence is CASSATGNEQYV. For the CDR3, the DNA is TGTGCCAGCAGCGCGACAGGGAACGAGCAGTACGTC.

The chain joins TRBV6-2 or TRBV6-3 to TRBJ2-3; 9 bases agree with TRBD2. The germline V gene encodes CDR1 MNHEY and CDR2 SVGEGT. Losses at the gene ends were 6 bases for V and 5 bases for J; bases not matched to a gene: 3. The CDR3 is 13 residues long. The CDR3 bases are TGTGCCAGCAGCGCTAGCGGGATAGATACGCAGTATTTT. It is translated as CASSASGIDTQYF.

The V gene is TRBV5-1, the J gene TRBJ1-1; 7 bases align to TRBD1. CDR1 and CDR2 (germline): SGHRS, YFSETQ. The CDR3 is 13 amino acids. Unmatched junction bases numbered 3, after V lost 2 bases and J lost 5 bases. The CDR3 sequence is CASSFTQGTEAFF. The CDR3 DNA is TGCGCCAGCAGCTTTACACAGGGGACTGAAGCTTTCTTT.